What follows are 21 T cell receptor beta chains derived from one specimen sequenced in a study of blood T cell repertoires in COVID-19. The method was immunoSEQ multiplex PCR; TCRdb's version includes in-frame clones alone and lacks a portion of them. Here the sample spans under 200,000 clones, 75% to 90% being singletons. The sample was PBMCs or T cells enriched from blood (not recorded which). The origin of the receptors is a young woman who had recovered from COVID-19.

This sequence joins TRBV28 and TRBJ1-4; 8 nucleotides line up with TRBD1. V shed 3 bases, J shed 8 bases, and the junction held 5 bases outside the gene matches. Germline V CDR1 and CDR2: MDHEN, SYDVKM. The CDR3 is 14 residues long. CDR3 sequence (DNA): TGTGCCAGCAGTTTGTGGGCAGGGGGCGAAAAACTGTTTTTT. Its translation is CASSLWAGGEKLFF.

The rearrangement links TRBV16 to TRBJ1-1; D may be TRBD1 (5 bases). The CDR3 runs to 14 residues. Germline lookup yields CDR1 KGHSY and CDR2 FQNENV. V was pared by 1 base and J by 4 bases, with 10 bases between. CDR3 DNA sequence: TGTGCCAGCAGCCAATTGTTGGGGCGCACTGAAGCTTTCTTT. It codes for CASSQLLGRTEAFF.

The rearrangement links TRBV7-6 to TRBJ2-3, with no clear D. Deletions cut 5 bases from V and 1 base from J, with 7 bases between. The CDR3 has 13 amino acids. Germline lookup yields CDR1 SGHVS and CDR2 FNYEAQ. CDR3 nucleotides: TGTGCCAGCAGCCCGTCAGGCACAGATACGCAGTATTTT. Amino acids: CASSPSGTDTQYF.

This clone has just one count. V and J are TRBV28 and TRBJ2-5, with D tentatively TRBD2 (6 bases). CDR3 length equals 13 residues. V lost 2 bases and J 4 bases, leaving 8 bases between the germline ends. The V gene's germline CDR1 is MDHEN and CDR2 SYDVKM. This CDR3 is CASSLGGAETQYF. The DNA for the CDR3 is TGTGCCAGCAGTTTAGGAGGGGCAGAGACCCAGTACTTC.

This clone appeared once. V is TRBV28 and J is TRBJ2-7; D remains ambiguous. This CDR3 comprises 14 residues. V was clipped by 5 bases and J by 7 bases, with 18 bases between them. The germline CDR1 and CDR2 sequences are MDHEN and SYDVKM. This CDR3 is CASSPPVLVSEQYF. DNA for the CDR3: TGTGCCAGCAGTCCCCCCGTGCTAGTGAGTGAGCAGTACTTC. The full variable domain, its missing parts supplied by reference TRBV28 and TRBJ2-7, is DVKVTQSSRYLVKRTGEKVFLECVQDMDHENMFWYRQDPGLGLRLIYFSYDVKMKEKGDIPEGYSVSREKKERFSLILESASTNQTSMYLCASSPPVLVSEQYFGPGTRLTVT.

The V gene is TRBV10-1, the J gene TRBJ2-7; D is unresolved. V dropped 0 bases and J dropped 0 bases, with 12 bases sitting between them. CDR1 WNHNN and CDR2 SYGVQD come from the germline V gene (reference sequence). This CDR3 is 16 amino acids long. The CDR3 protein is CASSESAPPSSYEQYF. CDR3 coding DNA: TGCGCCAGCAGTGAGTCGGCACCACCCTCCTCCTACGAGCAGTACTTC.

This clone was observed a few times. The gene calls are TRBV6-1 and TRBJ2-6; D remains ambiguous. Germline V CDR1 and CDR2: MNHNS, SASEGT. The V and J ends lost 3 bases and 0 bases respectively, with 6 bases between them. This CDR3 comprises 15 residues. The CDR3 loop reads CASSDDSSGANVLTF. CDR3 coding DNA: TGTGCCAGCAGTGACGATAGCTCTGGGGCCAACGTCCTGACTTTC.

This clone was seen a single time. The V call is TRBV9, the J call TRBJ2-1; D possibly corresponds to TRBD2 (6 bases). From germline, CDR1 is SGDLS and CDR2 YYNGEE. V was cut by 0 bases and J by 1 base, with 8 bases left in between. There are 15 residues in the CDR3. CDR3 nucleotide sequence: TGTGCCAGCAGCGTAGACGGGAGATCCTACAATGAGCAGTTCTTC. This codes for CASSVDGRSYNEQFF.

The J gene is TRBJ2-3, the V gene TRBV5-1; 11 bases match TRBD2. Trimming removed 4 bases from V and 4 bases from J; junction bases left unmatched: 2. CDR3 size: 14 residues. The V gene's germline CDR1 is SGHRS and CDR2 YFSETQ. The CDR3 DNA reads TGCGCCAGCAGCGCGGGACTAGCGGCAGATACGCAGTATTTT. Translated, it gives CASSAGLAADTQYF.

This sequence joins TRBV4-3 and TRBJ1-3; D is uncertain. Germline V gene data show CDR1 as LGHNA and CDR2 as YSLEER. The CDR3 contains 13 residues. V was cut by 2 bases and J by 4 bases, with 6 bases left in between. The CDR3 nucleotides are TGCGCCAGCAGCCAACTTAGCGGAAACACCATATATTTT. Its translation: CASSQLSGNTIYF.

The chain carries TRBV5-4 and TRBJ1-2; perhaps TRBD1 as D (6 bases). Germline assignment: CDR1 SGHNT and CDR2 YYREEE (reference sequence). CDR3 length: 16 residues. Trimming stripped 4 bases from V and 5 bases from J, with 21 bases between. Here the CDR3 DNA reads TGTGCCAGCAGCCCCCTCAGCGCCGGACAGTTTTATGGCTACACCTTC. This translates into CASSPLSAGQFYGYTF.

This chain links TRBV10-3 with TRBJ2-5, with a weak D call TRBD1 (6 bases). CDR1 is ENHRY and CDR2 is SYGVKD in the germline V gene. The CDR3 is 15 residues long. Trimming left V 6 bases short and J 3 bases short, with 17 bases between. CDR3 loop: CAIRGTGHREETQYF. In DNA, the CDR3 is TGTGCCATCAGGGGCACAGGGCATCGAGAAGAGACCCAGTACTTC.

The table lists this clone with a count of one. This chain joins TRBV28 and TRBJ1-2, with D possibly being TRBD1 (6 bases). CDR1 is MDHEN, CDR2 SYDVKM, per germline. The CDR3 covers 13 residues. V was pared by 2 bases and J by 7 bases, with 11 bases between. This CDR3 reads CASSLRGFGGYTF. The CDR3 nucleotides read TGTGCCAGCAGTTTAAGGGGGTTTGGTGGCTACACCTTC.

This clone has just one count. This sequence joins TRBV2 and TRBJ2-1; 10 positions match TRBD2. J was trimmed by 0 bases and V by 8 bases; bases with no gene match: 10. Germline CDR1 is SNHLY and CDR2 is FYNNEI. The CDR3 extends over 17 amino acids. The CDR3 reads CASGLADSRSSYNEQFF. Here the CDR3 DNA reads TGTGCCAGCGGACTAGCGGACTCCCGCAGCTCCTACAATGAGCAGTTCTTC.

CDR3 DNA: TGTGCCAGCAGCGTAGCGCTAGCAATGGATACGCAGTATTTT. Protein: CASSVALAMDTQYF. V gene TRBV9 combines with J gene TRBJ2-3; possible D gene TRBD2, 5 bases. The ends were cut back, 0 bases at V and 6 bases at J, with 11 bases in the middle. Germline loops: CDR1 SGDLS, CDR2 YYNGEE. This CDR3 is 14 amino acids long.

The rearrangement links TRBV19 to TRBJ1-5, with D perhaps TRBD1 (6 bases). Deletions cut 5 bases from V and 4 bases from J, with 18 bases between. The CDR3 has 16 residues. From germline, CDR1 is LNHDA and CDR2 SQIVND (reference sequence). The CDR3 DNA reads as TGTGCCAGTAGTTACCTCAGGGGCCAGAGGAATCAGCCCCAGCATTTT. It translates to CASSYLRGQRNQPQHF.

Written as DNA, the CDR3 is TGCAGCGTTCTGGCCCCCGGGAGCGAGCAGTACTTC. It translates to CSVLAPGSEQYF. The chain has TRBV29-1 and TRBJ2-7, with a possible D match to TRBD2 (6 bases). This CDR3 has 12 amino acids. CDR1 SQVTM and CDR2 ANQGSEA come from the germline V gene. Trimming removed 5 bases at V and 6 bases at J, with 14 bases between.

This chain connects TRBV5-1 to TRBJ1-1; 7 nucleotides match TRBD1. V trimming: 1 base; J trimming: 3 bases; junction bases outside the gene matches: 9. The germline V gene encodes CDR1 SGHRS and CDR2 YFSETQ. This CDR3 region has 16 residues. CDR3 residues: CASSLFLRGQHTEAFF. The CDR3 nucleotides are TGCGCCAGCAGCTTGTTTCTCCGGGGACAGCACACTGAAGCTTTCTTT.

This chain connects TRBV6-5 to TRBJ2-5, with TRBD2 matching over 9 bases. The CDR3 consists of 15 residues. V shed 4 bases and J 7 bases; nucleotides not matched to a gene: 10. From germline, CDR1 is MNHEY and CDR2 SVGAGI. CDR3 region: CASSSLAGSSGTQYF. CDR3 nucleotide sequence: TGTGCCAGCAGTTCTCTAGCGGGGTCATCGGGGACCCAGTACTTC.

J is TRBJ1-1 and V is TRBV7-3, with D unclear. V lost 2 bases and J 1 base, leaving 5 bases between the germline ends. Germline CDR1 and CDR2: SGHTA and FQGTGA. This CDR3 region has 13 residues. This chain's CDR3 is CASSLEGNTEAFF. The CDR3 DNA sequence: TGTGCCAGCAGCTTAGAGGGGAACACTGAAGCTTTCTTT. The full variable domain, in which reference TRBV7-3 and TRBJ1-1 provide the parts outside the CDR3, is GAGVSQTPSNKVTEKGKYVELRCDPISGHTALYWYRQSLGQGPEFLIYFQGTGAADDSGLPNDRFFAVRPEGSVSTLKIQRTERGDSAVYLCASSLEGNTEAFFGQGTRLTVV.

The chain couples TRBV20-1 to TRBJ2-7, with TRBD1 identical over 10 bases. In germline, CDR1 is DFQATT, CDR2 SNEGSKA (reference sequence). The CDR3 is made up of 11 amino acids. The ends lost 6 bases at V and 9 bases at J; junction bases unmatched: 5. CDR3 DNA: TGCAGTGCAGTGACAGGGGGCGGGCAGTACTTC. The encoded protein is CSAVTGGGQYF.